A single sample is the source of the 14 T cell receptor beta chains below, sequenced in a study of T cell clones after liver transplantation. Profiling relied on immunoSEQ multiplex PCR, and the TCRdb table lists in-frame clones only, not all of them. The sample lists around 9,100 clones, 60% to 80% seen once, with 15% to 20% in the top ten. This material consisted of CD8+ T cells from blood, taken before liver transplant. These TCRs come from a human donor who received a liver transplant.

V gene TRBV29-1 combines with J gene TRBJ2-2; D gene unclear. With 5 bases removed from V and 1 base from J, the gap between germline ends came to 8 bases. The length of the CDR3 is 13 residues. Germline assignment: CDR1 SQVTM and CDR2 ANQGSEA. The CDR3 coding sequence is TGCAGCGTTAGCGCAGGGAACACCGGGGAGCTGTTTTTT. Its translation is CSVSAGNTGELFF.

The CDR3 DNA reads as TGTGCCAGCAGCTTGGGTACGACAGACTCTCCCTACGAGCAGTACTTC. Translation gives CASSLGTTDSPYEQYF. The V gene is TRBV7-2, the J gene TRBJ2-7; weak D call: TRBD1 (5 bases). V shed 3 bases and J shed 2 bases, with 17 bases lying between them. This CDR3 is 16 amino acids long. Germline-derived CDR1 and CDR2 are SGHTA and FQGNSA.

The chain employs TRBV7-8 and TRBJ1-5; 7 nucleotides match TRBD1. V lost 2 bases, J lost 11 bases, and 12 bases stayed unmatched. The CDR3 contains 15 residues. CDR1 is SGHVS and CDR2 is FQNEAQ in the germline V gene. CDR3 residues: CASSLRQGPSLTQHF. The CDR3 nucleotides are TGTGCCAGCAGCTTACGACAGGGCCCCTCTTTAACCCAGCATTTT.

This clone has only a few counts. CDR3 in amino acids: CASSLTSESSYEQYF. The CDR3 coding sequence is TGTGCCAGCAGTCTGACTAGCGAGAGCTCCTACGAGCAGTACTTC. V gene TRBV2 combines with J gene TRBJ2-7; TRBD2 matches 8 bases. Germline V gene sequence: CDR1 SNHLY, CDR2 FYNNEI. J gave up 0 bases and V 5 bases, and 6 bases lay outside the gene matches. This CDR3 has 15 amino acids.

The chain employs TRBV7-6 and TRBJ1-3; the D gene is possibly TRBD1 (6 bases). Germline CDR1 reads SGHVS; CDR2 reads FNYEAQ. The CDR3 is 14 amino acids. Trimming removed 5 bases from V and 2 bases from J, with 10 bases in between. The CDR3 loop is CASSKQGTGNTIYF. For the CDR3, the DNA is TGTGCCAGCAGCAAACAGGGCACTGGAAACACCATATATTTT.

This chain joins TRBV6-5 and TRBJ2-2; D gene unclear. V lost 0 bases and J lost 2, with 4 bases in between. CDR3 length equals 14 residues. Germline V gene lookup returns CDR1 MNHEY and CDR2 SVGAGI. The CDR3 sequence is CASSYSGNTGELFF. The CDR3 nucleotides are TGTGCCAGCAGTTACTCGGGTAACACCGGGGAGCTGTTTTTT.

The chain recombines TRBV7-3 with TRBJ2-1, with TRBD1 matching 9 bases. V lost 5 bases and J lost 7; bases outside the gene matches: 12. CDR1 and CDR2 from the germline V gene are SGHTA and FQGTGA. The CDR3 has 16 residues. CDR3 in amino acids: CASSHPGTGWENEQFF. CDR3 coding DNA: TGTGCCAGCAGCCATCCCGGGACAGGGTGGGAAAATGAGCAGTTCTTC.

The CDR3 nucleotides are TGTGCCAGCAGCTTGGTAGCCGGGGAGCTGTTTTTT. This codes for CASSLVAGELFF. The rearrangement links TRBV5-4 to TRBJ2-2; no firm D call. Looked up from germline, CDR1 is SGHNT and CDR2 is YYREEE (reference sequence). The CDR3 has 12 amino acids. The germline V and J ends were trimmed by 0 bases and 6 bases, with 3 bases remaining between them.

The V and J genes are TRBV18 and TRBJ2-1; a weak D match, TRBD2 (5 bases). CDR1 KGHSH and CDR2 LQKENI come from the germline V gene. This CDR3 has 12 residues. The ends were cut back, 5 bases at V and 9 bases at J, with 11 bases in the middle. The CDR3 is CASSTSILEQFF. CDR3 coding DNA: TGTGCCAGCTCAACTAGTATACTTGAGCAGTTCTTC. Filled out from reference TRBV18 and TRBJ2-1, the complete variable domain reads NAGVMQNPRHLVRRRGQEARLRCSPMKGHSHVYWYRQLPEEGLKFMVYLQKENIIDESGMPKERFSAEFPKEGPSILRIQQVVRGDSAAYFCASSTSILEQFFGPGTRLTVL.

The V and J genes are TRBV13 and TRBJ2-3; D gene unclear. V dropped 4 bases and J dropped 2 bases, with 13 bases sitting between them. Germline CDR1 PRHDT, CDR2 FYEKMQ (reference sequence). This CDR3 has 15 residues. CDR3 protein: CASSSFGASTDTQYF. As DNA, the CDR3 is TGTGCCAGCAGCTCCTTTGGAGCGTCCACAGATACGCAGTATTTT.

The genes are TRBV13 and TRBJ2-6, with 7 bases aligning to TRBD1. Per germline, CDR1 PRHDT and CDR2 FYEKMQ (reference sequence). V trimming: 5 bases; J trimming: 2 bases; junction bases outside the gene matches: 3. This CDR3 region has 15 residues. The CDR3 nucleotides are TGTGCCAGCAGCGATACAGGGGCTGGGGCCAACGTCCTGACTTTC. Translation gives CASSDTGAGANVLTF.

The chain links TRBV19 to TRBJ2-4; D remains ambiguous. The CDR3 is made up of 17 amino acids. V dropped 3 bases and J dropped 6 bases, with 21 bases sitting between them. The germline V gene has CDR1 LNHDA and CDR2 SQIVND (reference sequence). Here the CDR3 reads CASSISSWRPPINIQYF. For the CDR3, the DNA is TGTGCCAGTAGTATTTCGAGTTGGCGTCCTCCTATAAACATTCAGTACTTC.

The chain carries TRBV27 and TRBJ2-3, with D perhaps assigned TRBD1 or TRBD2 (7 bases each). The CDR3 contains 14 residues. Trimming shortened V by 2 bases and J by 7 bases, and 13 bases separated the two germline ends. From germline, CDR1 is MNHEY and CDR2 SMNVEV (reference sequence). DNA for the CDR3: TGTGCCAGCAGTTTACAGGGGGGGAGAAATACGCAGTATTTT. Translating gives CASSLQGGRNTQYF.

This clone was observed a handful of times. This chain connects TRBV10-1 to TRBJ2-1, with D tentatively TRBD2 (6 bases). This CDR3 spans 14 amino acids. Germline V gene lookup returns CDR1 WNHNN and CDR2 SYGVQD (reference sequence). The germline V and J ends were trimmed by 5 bases and 6 bases, with 14 bases remaining between them. CDR3 nucleotides: TGCGCCAGCAGTTTCGGGACTGGTCCCAATGAGCAGTTCTTC. As protein: CASSFGTGPNEQFF.